The 14 T cell receptor beta chains reported below all come from one sample, sequenced in a study of blood T cells in healthy people across ages. Combining a sample-barcoded 5' primer with a J-beta primer mix, a second PCR ran for roughly 6 to 12 cycles. Using its own MiXCR run on the 5' RACE reads, TCRdb lists one record per CDR3 protein. Here the sample spans some 1.5 million distinct CDR3 sequences, roughly 27% being singletons. Sequences were obtained from blood. Receptors were obtained from a woman aged 25 to 39 in good health.

V gene TRBV12-3 or TRBV12-4 combines with J gene TRBJ1-1; D possibly corresponds to TRBD1 (5 bases). Trimming removed 6 bases at V and 3 bases at J, with 11 bases between. The CDR3 runs to 13 residues. CDR3: CASRGRGHTEAFF. In nucleotides, the CDR3 is TGTGCCAGCAGGGGTAGGGGACACACTGAAGCTTTCTTT.

This clonotype was observed a handful of times. The chain links TRBV20-1 to TRBJ2-3; D possibly corresponds to TRBD2 (6 bases). The germline CDR1 and CDR2 sequences are DFQATT and SNEGSKA (reference sequence). The CDR3 sequence is 15 residues long. V dropped 2 bases and J dropped 0 bases, with 12 bases sitting between them. The CDR3 sequence: CSARYGGTSTDTQYF. The CDR3 region has the DNA TGCAGTGCTAGATATGGCGGGACTAGCACAGATACGCAGTATTTT.

CDR3 region: CASSVGRGPNNEQFF. The DNA for the CDR3 is TGTGCCAGCAGCGTGGGGAGGGGACCCAACAATGAGCAGTTCTTC. This chain links TRBV9 with TRBJ2-1, with 7 bases lining up with TRBD2. The junction had 7 bases not matched to a gene; V was cut back by 2 bases and J by 5 bases. The CDR3 totals 15 residues. The germline gives CDR1 SGDLS, CDR2 YYNGEE.

The sample holds many counts of this clonotype. J is TRBJ2-1 and V is TRBV20-1; D not resolved. The CDR3 is made up of 12 amino acids. The V end was cut by 3 bases, the J end by 9 bases, with 12 bases between. Germline V gene lookup returns CDR1 DFQATT and CDR2 SNEGSKA (reference sequence). This CDR3 reads CSASSLEREQFF. As DNA, the CDR3 is TGCAGTGCTAGTTCCCTAGAGCGTGAGCAGTTCTTC.

This clonotype was seen ten or more times. J is TRBJ2-1 and V is TRBV11-2, with 7 bases lining up with TRBD1. J gave up 12 bases and V 5 bases, and 7 bases lay outside the gene matches. The CDR3 sequence is 12 residues long. The germline CDR1 and CDR2 sequences are SGHAT and FQNNGV. CDR3 DNA sequence: TGTGCCAGCAGCCCATCCCGGGACAGGCAGTTCTTC. It yields the protein CASSPSRDRQFF. The variable domain in full, with the rest retrieved from reference TRBV11-2 and TRBJ2-1, is EAGVAQSPRYKIIEKRQSVAFWCNPISGHATLYWYQQILGQGPKLLIQFQNNGVVDDSQLPKDRFSAERLKGVDSTLKIQPAKLEDSAVYLCASSPSRDRQFFGPGTRLTVL.

The rearrangement links TRBV20-1 to TRBJ2-5; perhaps TRBD1 as D (5 bases). Germline V gene lookup returns CDR1 DFQATT and CDR2 SNEGSKA (reference sequence). V was cut by 0 bases and J by 2 bases, with 13 bases left in between. CDR3 length: 15 amino acids. CDR3 sequence: CSARDRQGTQETQYF. The CDR3 DNA is TGCAGTGCTAGAGATCGGCAGGGCACGCAAGAGACCCAGTACTTC.

The chain combines TRBV7-9 with TRBJ2-2; 9 bases are a match to TRBD2. The CDR3 is 17 residues long. V lost 5 bases, J lost 3 bases, and 10 bases stayed unmatched. Germline V CDR1 and CDR2: SEHNR, FQNEAQ (reference sequence). CDR3 loop: CASSPGTSIRYTGELFF. The DNA of the CDR3 is TGTGCCAGCAGCCCCGGGACTAGCATTCGGTACACCGGGGAGCTGTTTTTT.

This clonotype appeared a few times. The chain couples TRBV24-1 to TRBJ2-1; D not resolved. The CDR3 covers 13 residues. Germline V gene data show CDR1 as KGHDR and CDR2 as SFDVKD. V was shortened by 6 bases and J by 3 bases, with 8 bases between the two germline ends. CDR3 DNA sequence: TGTGCCACCAGTACGGAGAACTACAATGAGCAGTTCTTC. Translated: CATSTENYNEQFF.

V and J are TRBV7-9 and TRBJ2-7, with D possibly being TRBD2 (6 bases). The CDR3 extends over 14 amino acids. Germline CDR1 SEHNR, CDR2 FQNEAQ (reference sequence). The ends were cut back, 1 base at V and 5 bases at J, with 12 bases in the middle. CDR3 bases: TGTGCCAGCAGCTTAGTAACACCGGGGGACGAGCAGTACTTC. Its protein product is CASSLVTPGDEQYF.

The CDR3 sequence: CASLDLSETQYF. The CDR3 bases are TGTGCCAGCCTTGACTTATCAGAGACCCAGTACTTC. The chain uses TRBV2 and TRBJ2-5; D not resolved. V gave up 8 bases and J gave up 4 bases, with 11 bases separating them. Per the germline V gene, CDR1 is SNHLY and CDR2 is FYNNEI. This CDR3 has 12 residues. Full variable domain (remainder filled in from reference TRBV2 and TRBJ2-5): EPEVTQTPSHQVTQMGQEVILRCVPISNHLYFYWYRQILGQKVEFLVSFYNNEISEKSEIFDDQFSVERPDGSNFTLKIRSTKLEDSAMYFCASLDLSETQYFGPGTRLLVL.

The genes are TRBV6-6 and TRBJ2-7, with 7 bases fitting TRBD1. V trimming: 2 bases; J trimming: 5 bases; junction bases outside the gene matches: 9. Germline V gene sequence: CDR1 MNHNY, CDR2 SVGAGI (reference sequence). The CDR3 runs to 15 residues. CDR3 protein: CASSYLDRDFDEQYF. Here the CDR3 DNA reads TGTGCCAGCAGTTACCTCGACAGGGATTTCGACGAGCAGTACTTC.

This clonotype was detected many times. The gene calls are TRBV20-1 and TRBJ1-5, with 7 bases fitting TRBD1. The germline V gene has CDR1 DFQATT and CDR2 SNEGSKA (reference sequence). The J segment lost 2 bases and the V segment lost 6 bases, leaving 10 bases of the junction unmatched. The CDR3 is made up of 15 amino acids. The CDR3 protein is CSAGDSRAGNQPQHF. For the CDR3, the DNA is TGCAGTGCGGGGGACAGCCGGGCAGGCAATCAGCCCCAGCATTTT.

The chain joins TRBV3-1 to TRBJ2-1, with D possibly TRBD1 on 5 matching bases. The CDR3 has 14 amino acids. Between the trimmed V and J ends, which lost 0 bases and 8 bases, there was a span of 11 bases. Germline V gene sequence: CDR1 LGHDT, CDR2 YNNKEL (reference sequence). CDR3 DNA sequence: TGTGCCAGCAGCCAAGATTCAGGGATCGATGAGCAGTTCTTC. Its translation: CASSQDSGIDEQFF.

This clonotype has more than one count but fewer than ten. The gene calls are TRBV9 and TRBJ2-6; D tentatively fits TRBD1 or TRBD2 (7 bases each). The CDR3 runs to 18 residues. V was cut by 4 bases and J by 1 base, with 18 bases left in between. CDR1 is SGDLS and CDR2 is YYNGEE in the germline V gene. In DNA form, the CDR3 reads TGTGCCAGCAGCCCCAGGGGAGGGGGCGCTTCTGGGGCCAACGTCCTGACTTTC. It codes for CASSPRGGGASGANVLTF. Full variable domain (remainder filled in from reference TRBV9 and TRBJ2-6): DSGVTQTPKHLITATGQRVTLRCSPRSGDLSVYWYQQSLDQGLQFLIQYYNGEERAKGNILERFSAQQFPDLHSELNLSSLELGDSALYFCASSPRGGGASGANVLTFGAGSRLTVL.